The 27 T cell receptor beta chains in this list originate from one sample, sequenced in a study of blood T cell repertoires in COVID-19. Libraries were prepared by immunoSEQ multiplex PCR; TCRdb keeps only in-frame clonotypes and omits some of them. The sample has about 190,000 clones, 85% to 90% seen once; the top ten hold approximately 2.9%. Sample: peripheral blood. The receptors shown here come from a woman in her thirties with active or convalescent COVID-19.

V gene TRBV4-1 combines with J gene TRBJ2-1; 8 positions match TRBD2. Germline V gene data show CDR1 as MGHRA and CDR2 as YSYEKL. After removal of 0 bases from V and 3 bases from J, the junction contained 10 bases not matched to a gene. The CDR3 has 18 residues. DNA of the CDR3: TGCGCCAGCAGCCAAGAGTTCCGGGGGGGGATGAGCTACAATGAGCAGTTCTTC. Amino acid sequence: CASSQEFRGGMSYNEQFF.

CDR3 bases: TGTGCCAGCAGCCAAAGCGGGGGGGCCTCCCCGGATACGCAGTATTTT. Encoded protein: CASSQSGGASPDTQYF. The V and J genes are TRBV27 and TRBJ2-3, with 10 nucleotides matching TRBD2. CDR1 is MNHEY, CDR2 SMNVEV, per germline (reference sequence). J was trimmed by 6 bases and V by 6 bases; bases with no gene match: 12. The CDR3 extends over 16 amino acids.

This clone was seen a few times. The V and J genes are TRBV10-3 and TRBJ1-1; D gene ambiguous. Germline CDR1 ENHRY, CDR2 SYGVKD. The CDR3 totals 14 residues. Trimming cost V 6 bases and J 0 bases, with 11 bases left between them. The CDR3 loop is CAIRGDRMNTEAFF. As DNA, the CDR3 is TGTGCCATCAGGGGAGATAGAATGAACACTGAAGCTTTCTTT.

The chain carries TRBV5-1 and TRBJ1-2; 8 bases are a match to TRBD1. With 7 bases clipped from V and 3 bases from J, the junction kept 14 bases outside the gene matches. This CDR3 comprises 16 residues. Germline lookup yields CDR1 SGHRS and CDR2 YFSETQ. The CDR3 region has the DNA TGCGCCAGCGCCCATTCAGGGGGCGCCGCGGACTATGGCTACACCTTC. Its protein product is CASAHSGGAADYGYTF.

This chain uses TRBV19 with TRBJ1-1, with 7 nucleotides matching TRBD1. The germline V gene encodes CDR1 LNHDA and CDR2 SQIVND (reference sequence). V dropped 3 bases and J dropped 5; count of bases not matched to a gene: 6. The CDR3 has 14 residues. The CDR3 DNA follows: TGTGCCAGTAGTATCCAAGGGGGCTTGACTGAAGCTTTCTTT. Translated, it gives CASSIQGGLTEAFF.

J is TRBJ1-2 and V is TRBV19; 7 nucleotides match TRBD1. Germline CDR1 reads LNHDA; CDR2 reads SQIVND (reference sequence). J gave up 7 bases and V 1 base, and 9 bases lay outside the gene matches. The CDR3 contains 15 residues. The CDR3 loop is CASSIGQGTTGGYTF. CDR3 in DNA: TGTGCCAGTAGTATAGGACAGGGTACTACAGGTGGCTACACCTTC.

The rearrangement links TRBV7-9 to TRBJ1-4; perhaps TRBD1 as D (5 bases). The V end lost 6 bases, the J end lost 7 bases, and 12 bases lay between the germline ends. CDR1 is SEHNR and CDR2 is FQNEAQ in the germline V gene (reference sequence). CDR3 size: 13 residues. The DNA for the CDR3 is TGTGCCAGCAGGCCCAGGGAAGGTGAAAAACTGTTTTTT. Amino acids: CASRPREGEKLFF.

This clone was observed once. The chain has TRBV27 and TRBJ1-5; D gene ambiguous. Trimming shortened V by 4 bases and J by 5 bases, and 9 bases separated the two germline ends. CDR1 is MNHEY and CDR2 is SMNVEV in the germline V gene (reference sequence). The CDR3 is 13 residues long. The CDR3 spells CASSWARDQPQHF. The CDR3 bases are TGTGCCAGCAGTTGGGCTCGTGATCAGCCCCAGCATTTT.

V and J are TRBV27 and TRBJ2-3, with 14 nucleotides matching TRBD2. Germline V lookup: CDR1 MNHEY, CDR2 SMNVEV (reference sequence). This CDR3 is built from 16 residues. Losses at the gene ends were 7 bases for V and 4 bases for J; bases not matched to a gene: 7. CDR3 DNA sequence: TGTGCCAGCATCCCGGGACTAGCGGGAGTGGCAGATACGCAGTATTTT. It codes for CASIPGLAGVADTQYF.

The chain has TRBV2 and TRBJ1-4, with 11 bases aligning to TRBD1. The CDR3 consists of 15 residues. V was pared by 6 bases and J by 6 bases, with 6 bases of the junction left unmatched. Germline assignment: CDR1 SNHLY and CDR2 FYNNEI. For the CDR3, the DNA is TGTGCCAGCAGGAACCGGGACAGGGGGGATGAAAAACTGTTTTTT. Translating gives CASRNRDRGDEKLFF.

V usage is TRBV12-3 or TRBV12-4 and J usage is TRBJ1-2; 7 bases agree with TRBD1. V gave up 8 bases and J gave up 6 bases; unmatched junction bases: 9. This CDR3 has 13 amino acids. The CDR3 spells CASGKGTVDGYTF. CDR3 DNA sequence: TGTGCCAGCGGAAAAGGGACAGTTGATGGCTACACCTTC.

The chain joins TRBV19 to TRBJ1-2; TRBD1 aligns across 11 bases. The length of the CDR3 is 15 residues. The trim removed 5 bases at V and 2 bases at J, leaving 4 bases unmatched. Germline loops: CDR1 LNHDA, CDR2 SQIVND (reference sequence). DNA of the CDR3: TGTGCCAGTAGTCTACGGGACAGGGGGAACTATGGCTACACCTTC. Translating it yields CASSLRDRGNYGYTF.

This clone showed up just once. The rearrangement links TRBV29-1 to TRBJ1-6; the D is unclear. Germline loops: CDR1 SQVTM, CDR2 ANQGSEA. The CDR3 has 13 amino acids. Trimming removed 5 bases at V and 10 bases at J, with 15 bases between. The DNA of the CDR3 is TGCAGCGTTCAGACGGGGAGTAGCTCACCCCTCCACTTT. Protein sequence: CSVQTGSSSPLHF.

This clone appeared a single time. The V call is TRBV6-5, the J call TRBJ1-1, with 9 bases that match TRBD1. V gave up 0 bases and J gave up 5 bases; unmatched junction bases: 4. The CDR3 runs to 15 residues. The germline V gene has CDR1 MNHEY and CDR2 SVGAGI. The CDR3 region has the DNA TGTGCCAGCAGTTACTCCGGACAGGGGCGAACTGAAGCTTTCTTT. It yields the protein CASSYSGQGRTEAFF.

The chain carries TRBV6-5 and TRBJ1-1; the match to TRBD1 covers 7 bases. CDR1 MNHEY and CDR2 SVGAGI come from the germline V gene. This CDR3 has 13 residues. V lost 8 bases, J lost 4 bases, and 7 bases stayed unmatched. The CDR3 region has the DNA TGTGCCAGCCGAGGGGGCTTCGGCACTGAAGCTTTCTTT. Translation gives CASRGGFGTEAFF.

The genes are TRBV27 and TRBJ2-7, with D perhaps matching TRBD2 (5 bases). This CDR3 has 15 amino acids. Germline CDR1 and CDR2: MNHEY and SMNVEV (reference sequence). V dropped 5 bases and J dropped 2 bases, with 16 bases sitting between them. The CDR3 DNA reads as TGTGCCAGCAGTCCCCAGAGCCCCGGGACCTACGAGCAGTACTTC. Translation: CASSPQSPGTYEQYF.

The rearrangement joins TRBV6-1 to TRBJ1-3; D remains ambiguous. With 0 bases removed from V and 4 bases from J, the gap between germline ends came to 10 bases. Germline CDR1 MNHNS, CDR2 SASEGT. The CDR3 is made up of 15 amino acids. The CDR3 is CASSEARGFGNTIYF. The CDR3 bases are TGTGCCAGCAGTGAAGCGAGAGGGTTCGGAAACACCATATATTTT.

This rearrangement joins TRBV3-1 (or the pseudogene TRBV3-2) to TRBJ2-5, with D uncertain. The CDR3 is made up of 17 amino acids. Looked up from germline, CDR1 is LGHDT and CDR2 is YNNKEL (reference sequence). V gave up 1 base and J gave up 0 bases, with 15 bases separating them. CDR3 sequence (DNA): TGTGCCAGCAGCCAAGTCCGCCCAGCGCCGTACCAAGAGACCCAGTACTTC. This encodes CASSQVRPAPYQETQYF.

This clone was seen a few times. Its ends do not fully match the called genes, so a read error is possible. The rearrangement joins TRBV7-7 to TRBJ2-3; 9 nucleotides align to TRBD2. Germline-derived CDR1 and CDR2 are SSHAT and FNYEAQ (reference sequence). CDR3 length: 17 residues. Here the CDR3 reads CASSEDVAGAGTDTQYF. For the CDR3, the DNA is TGTGCTAGCAGCGAGGACGTAGCGGGAGCGGGCACAGATACGCAGTATTTT.

V gene TRBV6-6 combines with J gene TRBJ1-2, with 7 bases fitting TRBD1. Germline CDR1 MNHNY, CDR2 SVGAGI (reference sequence). The length of the CDR3 is 15 residues. Losses at the gene ends were 2 bases for V and 5 bases for J; bases not matched to a gene: 8. Here the CDR3 reads CASSYPGQDGYGYTF. For the CDR3, the DNA is TGTGCCAGCAGTTACCCCGGACAGGACGGTTATGGCTACACCTTC.

The V gene is TRBV12-5, the J gene TRBJ2-1, with TRBD2 as a possible D gene (5 bases). The CDR3 extends over 16 amino acids. Germline-derived CDR1 and CDR2 are LGHNT and FRNRAP. In nucleotides, the CDR3 is TGTGCCACGGCGGGCAGCTCAGTCTACTCCTACAATGAGCAGTTCTTC. This sequence encodes CATAGSSVYSYNEQFF.

The V call is TRBV28, the J call TRBJ2-3; 11 bases map to TRBD2. Trimming removed 6 bases from V and 2 bases from J; junction bases left unmatched: 13. Per germline, CDR1 MDHEN and CDR2 SYDVKM. This CDR3 region has 18 residues. This CDR3 reads CASSKGLAETYATDTQYF. CDR3 nucleotides: TGTGCCAGCAGCAAGGGACTAGCGGAGACCTATGCCACAGATACGCAGTATTTT.

The rearrangement uses TRBV18 and TRBJ1-2; the match to TRBD1 covers 7 bases. CDR3 size: 15 residues. Germline V gene data show CDR1 as KGHSH and CDR2 as LQKENI. Trimming took 2 bases from V and 3 from J; bases not matched to a gene: 6. This CDR3 is CASSPATGAYYGYTF. For the CDR3, the DNA is TGTGCCAGCTCACCAGCTACAGGGGCATACTATGGCTACACCTTC. The variable domain in full, completed from reference TRBV18 and TRBJ1-2, reads NAGVMQNPRHLVRRRGQEARLRCSPMKGHSHVYWYRQLPEEGLKFMVYLQKENIIDESGMPKERFSAEFPKEGPSILRIQQVVRGDSAAYFCASSPATGAYYGYTFGSGTRLTVV.

The CDR3 bases are TGTGCCAGTAGTACTCCCCGTACCGGGGAGCTGTTTTTT. This gives the protein CASSTPRTGELFF. The chain has TRBV19 and TRBJ2-2; D uncertain. The germline V gene encodes CDR1 LNHDA and CDR2 SQIVND (reference sequence). V was cut by 4 bases and J by 5 bases, with 8 bases left in between. The CDR3 loop spans 13 amino acids.

The chain uses TRBV28 and TRBJ1-5, with D uncertain. Germline CDR1 reads MDHEN; CDR2 reads SYDVKM. The V end lost 5 bases, the J end lost 7 bases, and 9 bases lay between the germline ends. This CDR3 is 12 amino acids long. The CDR3 DNA is TGTGCCAGCAGTATACTGGTCCAGCCCCAGCATTTT. Translation: CASSILVQPQHF.

With respect to this clone: Compared with germline, one end of the junction differs, possibly owing to a read error. Other nucleotide sequences from this sample produce the same CDR3. This chain uses TRBV27 with TRBJ2-3, with 7 bases matching TRBD2. Germline lookup yields CDR1 MNHEY and CDR2 SMNVEV (reference sequence). The CDR3 consists of 14 residues. Here the CDR3 reads CASSPQRDPDTQYF. In DNA, the CDR3 is TGTGCCAGCAGTCCCCAGCGGGACCCAGATACGCAATATTTT.

Details on this clone: Within the sample, other DNA sequences also encode this same CDR3. This chain joins TRBV9 and TRBJ1-1; the D is unclear. The V and J ends lost 2 bases and 2 bases respectively, with 7 bases between them. Germline V gene sequence: CDR1 SGDLS, CDR2 YYNGEE. The CDR3 runs 13 residues. The CDR3 DNA sequence: TGTGCCAGCAGCGTGGCGGTTAACACTGAAGCTTTCTTT. Translating it yields CASSVAVNTEAFF.